These 17 T cell receptor beta chains came from one sample sequenced in a study of cytomegalovirus exposure and HLA in healthy donors. A multiplex PCR was run with 60 Vbeta primers and 13 Jbeta primers. Here immunoSEQ multiplex PCR was the method, and the copy in TCRdb shows in-frame clones only, minus some. The profile shows 90,000 or so clones, 80% of them singletons. The specimen sequenced was PBMCs. The receptor set was obtained from a woman aged 50 to 65 in good health and CMV-seropositive.

Of note for this clone: The junction and the germline gene differ at one end; a read error may be behind it. The chain joins TRBV7-9 to TRBJ1-2, with D possibly being TRBD1 (6 bases). The CDR3 consists of 13 residues. The germline gives CDR1 SEHNR, CDR2 FQNEAQ (reference sequence). The CDR3 spells CASSLGGGTGPPF. In nucleotides, the CDR3 is TGTGCCAGCAGCTTAGGCGGGGGCACGGGCCCACCCTTC.

This clone has only one observation. This chain joins TRBV18 and TRBJ1-2, with D uncertain. The CDR3 runs to 16 residues. Trimming pared 2 bases from V and 0 bases from J, leaving 13 bases between. The germline gives CDR1 KGHSH, CDR2 LQKENI. CDR3: CASSPGGSYSNYGYTF. For the CDR3, the DNA is TGTGCCAGCTCACCAGGCGGGAGCTACTCTAACTATGGCTACACCTTC.

This clone appeared a single time. The genes are TRBV6-1 and TRBJ1-3, with 7 bases that match TRBD1. This CDR3 region has 16 residues. After removal of 4 bases from V and 0 bases from J, the junction contained 6 bases not matched to a gene. Germline V lookup: CDR1 MNHNS, CDR2 SASEGT. Here the CDR3 reads CASSARTGFSGNTIYF. The CDR3 DNA is TGTGCCAGCAGTGCCCGGACAGGATTCTCTGGAAACACCATATATTTT.

This rearrangement joins TRBV7-3 to TRBJ1-1; D perhaps matches TRBD1 (5 bases). CDR1 is SGHTA and CDR2 is FQGTGA in the germline V gene. The CDR3 is 15 amino acids. Trimming took 2 bases from V and 1 from J, leaving 11 bases between them. CDR3 loop: CASSLYPGENTEAFF. Written as DNA, the CDR3 is TGTGCCAGCAGCTTATATCCGGGGGAGAACACTGAAGCTTTCTTT.

This clone came up once. The chain combines TRBV28 with TRBJ2-2, with D possibly being TRBD1 (5 bases). The V gene's germline CDR1 is MDHEN and CDR2 SYDVKM. V gave up 7 bases and J gave up 3 bases, with 15 bases separating them. This CDR3 has 15 amino acids. Written as DNA, the CDR3 is TGTGCCAGCACTGCGCAGGGTGGGTACACCGGGGAGCTGTTTTTT. Translated, it gives CASTAQGGYTGELFF.

The CDR3 region has the DNA TGTGCCAGCAGTTCGACGGGGTACCAAGAGACCCAGTACTTC. This sequence encodes CASSSTGYQETQYF. The genes are TRBV27 and TRBJ2-5, with a possible D match to TRBD2 (5 bases). From germline, CDR1 is MNHEY and CDR2 SMNVEV (reference sequence). V shed 4 bases and J shed 0 bases, with 9 bases lying between them. The CDR3 has 14 amino acids.

The rearrangement joins TRBV5-1 to TRBJ2-1, with D tentatively TRBD2 (7 bases). V was shortened by 4 bases and J by 8 bases, with 19 bases between the two germline ends. The germline V gene has CDR1 SGHRS and CDR2 YFSETQ. The CDR3 loop spans 15 amino acids. CDR3 nucleotide sequence: TGCGCCAGCAGCACCTCTCCGGGGGGCCGGGATGAGCAGTTCTTC. Translation: CASSTSPGGRDEQFF.

V and J are TRBV7-9 and TRBJ2-7; 9 bases are shared with TRBD1. The germline V gene encodes CDR1 SEHNR and CDR2 FQNEAQ (reference sequence). The CDR3 loop spans 14 amino acids. With V trimmed by 4 bases and J by 3 bases, 4 bases remained unmatched. In DNA form, the CDR3 reads TGTGCCAGCAGCTACCCGGGACAGGGCTACGAGCAGTACTTC. Protein sequence: CASSYPGQGYEQYF.

This chain links TRBV11-2 with TRBJ2-7; possible D gene TRBD1, 9 bases. Germline lookup yields CDR1 SGHAT and CDR2 FQNNGV. Trimming took 5 bases from V and 2 from J, leaving 16 bases between them. The CDR3 has 15 amino acids. The CDR3 loop is CASSRGGTGTYEQYV. The CDR3 DNA sequence: TGTGCCAGCAGCCGCGGGGGGACAGGGACCTACGAGCAGTACGTC.

The chain links TRBV2 to TRBJ2-7, with D possibly matching TRBD1 (6 bases). Germline CDR1 and CDR2: SNHLY and FYNNEI. The CDR3 is 12 residues long. V was clipped by 6 bases and J by 4 bases, with 10 bases between them. The CDR3 nucleotides are TGTGCCAGCAGGGACAGTTTTTACGAGCAGTACTTC. It translates to CASRDSFYEQYF.

CDR3: CASSYSIGGTYEQYF. The CDR3 DNA reads TGTGCCAGCAGTTACTCGATCGGGGGAACCTACGAGCAGTACTTC. This sequence joins TRBV6-5 and TRBJ2-5, with D tentatively TRBD2 (6 bases). The DNA end lines up better with TRBJ2-7; the J call may be wrong. The CDR3 sequence is 15 residues long. From germline, CDR1 is MNHEY and CDR2 SVGAGI.

The table lists this clone with a count of one. This chain uses TRBV13 with TRBJ2-5, with TRBD1 identical over 8 bases. The V and J ends lost 6 bases and 13 bases, in that order; junction bases with no gene match: 16. Germline V gene data show CDR1 as PRHDT and CDR2 as FYEKMQ (reference sequence). The CDR3 loop spans 14 amino acids. Written as DNA, the CDR3 is TGTGCCAGCAGAACCTGGAGCAGGGGGCCCGTTCCGTACTTC. The encoded protein is CASRTWSRGPVPYF.

This clone was seen a single time. V usage is TRBV6-1 and J usage is TRBJ2-7; 9 nucleotides align to TRBD2. Unmatched junction bases numbered 8, after V lost 8 bases and J lost 3 bases. The CDR3 is 14 residues long. CDR1 is MNHNS, CDR2 SASEGT, per germline. The CDR3 bases are TGTGCCAGCGGAGTTAGCGGGAGTGTCTACGAGCAGTACGTC. It codes for CASGVSGSVYEQYV.

This chain uses TRBV19 with TRBJ1-3; 8 bases align to TRBD1. Germline-derived CDR1 and CDR2 are LNHDA and SQIVND (reference sequence). V gave up 1 base and J gave up 6 bases; unmatched junction bases: 14. CDR3 length equals 18 residues. CDR3: CASSIAWTGIGWANTIYF. CDR3 nucleotide sequence: TGTGCCAGTAGTATAGCTTGGACAGGGATAGGATGGGCAAACACCATATATTTT.

The count of this clone is one. The rearrangement links TRBV9 to TRBJ1-4, with 9 bases identical to TRBD1. CDR3 length: 18 amino acids. Trimming took 3 bases from V and 0 from J; bases not matched to a gene: 9. CDR1 SGDLS and CDR2 YYNGEE come from the germline V gene. CDR3 sequence (DNA): TGTGCCAGCAGCGGGGGGACAGGGATTCCGGCAACTAATGAAAAACTGTTTTTT. Translation gives CASSGGTGIPATNEKLFF.

The gene calls are TRBV6-5 and TRBJ2-7, with 8 bases aligning to TRBD2. This CDR3 contains 14 residues. The germline V gene has CDR1 MNHEY and CDR2 SVGAGI. With 5 bases clipped from V and 1 base from J, the junction kept 4 bases outside the gene matches. Here the CDR3 reads CASSDGLASYEQYF. DNA for the CDR3: TGTGCCAGCAGTGACGGACTAGCATCCTACGAGCAGTACTTC.

V usage is TRBV19 and J usage is TRBJ1-1; perhaps TRBD1 as D (5 bases). V lost 4 bases and J lost 9, with 21 bases in between. The CDR3 totals 15 residues. Germline V gene sequence: CDR1 LNHDA, CDR2 SQIVND (reference sequence). CDR3 coding DNA: TGTGCCAGTAGTACCCTCCCCAAGCTGGGGACTAAAGCTTTCTTT. Amino acids: CASSTLPKLGTKAFF.